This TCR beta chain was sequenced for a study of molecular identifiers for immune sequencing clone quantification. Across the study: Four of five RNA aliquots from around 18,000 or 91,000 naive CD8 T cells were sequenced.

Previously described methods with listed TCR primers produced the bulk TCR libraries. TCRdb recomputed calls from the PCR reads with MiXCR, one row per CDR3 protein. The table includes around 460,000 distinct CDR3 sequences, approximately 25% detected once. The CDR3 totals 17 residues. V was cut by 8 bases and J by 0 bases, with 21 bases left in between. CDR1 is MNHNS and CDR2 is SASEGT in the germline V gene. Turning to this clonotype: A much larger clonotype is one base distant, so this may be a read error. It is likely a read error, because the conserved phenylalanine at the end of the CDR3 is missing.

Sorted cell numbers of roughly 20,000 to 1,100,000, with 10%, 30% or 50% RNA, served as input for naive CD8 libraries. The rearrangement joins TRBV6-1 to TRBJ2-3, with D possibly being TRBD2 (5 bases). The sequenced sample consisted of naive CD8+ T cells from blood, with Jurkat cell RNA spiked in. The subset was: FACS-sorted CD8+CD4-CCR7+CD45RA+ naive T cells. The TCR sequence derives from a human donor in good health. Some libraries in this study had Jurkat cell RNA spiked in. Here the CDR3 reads CASGGFRGFLSTDTQYY. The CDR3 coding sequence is TGTGCCAGCGGAGGATTCAGAGGGTTCCTGAGCACAGATACGCAGTATTAT.